The following is a T cell receptor (beta chain) sequence with its context. Cohort 3 recovered donors had two negative PCRs, clearance, or symptom resolution. These data come from a study of blood T cell repertoires in COVID-19. The table came from immunoSEQ multiplex PCR; TCRdb's copy has only in-frame clones and leaves some out. The data hold roughly 160,000 clones, with less than 85% observed a single time. V was clipped by 4 bases and J by 4 bases; unmatched bases: 11. Germline CDR1 reads SGDLS; CDR2 reads YYNGEE. The CDR3 consists of 16 residues. This rearrangement joins TRBV9 to TRBJ2-1; 7 positions match TRBD2. This receptor was identified in a man aged 55 to 69 who had recovered from COVID-19. The sample taken for sequencing was PBMCs or T cells enriched from blood (not recorded which). The CDR3 DNA is TGTGCCAGCAGCCCCGGACTAGATATGGGGTACAATGAGCAGTTCTTC. It codes for CASSPGLDMGYNEQFF. Together with reference TRBV9 and TRBJ2-1, the CDR3 gives the full variable domain: DSGVTQTPKHLITATGQRVTLRCSPRSGDLSVYWYQQSLDQGLQFLIQYYNGEERAKGNILERFSAQQFPDLHSELNLSSLELGDSALYFCASSPGLDMGYNEQFFGPGTRLTVL.